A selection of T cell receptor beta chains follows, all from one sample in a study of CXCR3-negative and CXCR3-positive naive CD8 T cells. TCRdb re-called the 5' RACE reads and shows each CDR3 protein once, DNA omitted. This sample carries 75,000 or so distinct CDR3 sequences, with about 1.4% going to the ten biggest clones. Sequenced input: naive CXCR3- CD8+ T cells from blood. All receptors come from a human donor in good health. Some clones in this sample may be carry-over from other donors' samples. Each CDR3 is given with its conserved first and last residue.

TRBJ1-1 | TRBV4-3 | CASSQDRGTPEAFF
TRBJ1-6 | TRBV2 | CASSEASGTAAYNSPLHF
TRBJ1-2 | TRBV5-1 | CANSPRRGAYYGYTF
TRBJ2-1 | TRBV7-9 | CASSSSAGGPYNEQFF
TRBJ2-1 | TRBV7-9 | CASSAISWNEQFF
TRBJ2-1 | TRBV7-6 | CASSLAPGLAGDSHNEQFF
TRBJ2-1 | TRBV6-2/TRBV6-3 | CASSYSPGQSYNEQFF
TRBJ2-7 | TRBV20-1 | CSARRRDSSYEQYF
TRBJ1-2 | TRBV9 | CASSDGQETFYGYTF
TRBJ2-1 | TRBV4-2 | CASSQEIAGGYNEQFF